This T cell receptor (beta chain) was profiled in a study of T cell clonality in common variable immunodeficiency. Clones were read by immunoSEQ multiplex PCR, and TCRdb kept only the in-frame ones, dropping some. The repertoire has approximately 34,000 clones, none seen only once; the ten largest take approximately 1%. The sample holds many counts of this clone. The antigen remains undetermined. Overall study findings and caveats: Common variable immunodeficiency TCR beta sequences reportedly had fewer deletions and N-nucleotide insertions. Compared with healthy controls, CVID subjects showed increased TCRbeta clonality, mostly in about a third.

Heparinized whole blood, roughly 4.5 to 9 ml, came from each donor. The sequence was collected from a person between 18 and 75 years old in good health. Sequenced: peripheral blood mononuclear cells.

The sequenced part of the CDR3 DNA is TGCAGCGCCGCTCCTAGGACTAACACCGGGGAG. Its protein is CSAAPRTNTGE. The full-length CDR3 reads as CSAAPRTNTGELFF. This chain links TRBV29-1 with TRBJ2-2, with D perhaps matching TRBD2 (5 bases). From the germline J gene comes the end of the CDR3, since the read stops 3 residues before it. Per germline, CDR1 SQVTM and CDR2 ANQGSEA. The V end lost 7 bases, the J end lost 2 bases, and 14 bases lay between the germline ends. The CDR3 spans 14 residues.